What follows are 26 T cell receptor beta chains derived from one specimen sequenced in a study of blood T cell repertoires in COVID-19. This table comes from immunoSEQ multiplex PCR, and its TCRdb copy is limited to in-frame clones, with some not included. The data contain about 250,000 clones, roughly four fifths of them singletons. Source material: peripheral blood. These receptor sequences come from a woman in her 70s with acute or convalescent COVID-19.

This chain connects TRBV14 to TRBJ1-6, with TRBD1 as a possible D gene (5 bases). Trimming shortened V by 1 base and J by 10 bases, and 14 bases separated the two germline ends. The CDR3 is 15 amino acids. Germline assignment: CDR1 SGHDN and CDR2 FVKESK. The CDR3 here is CASSQAYRSRSPLHF. CDR3 sequence (DNA): TGTGCCAGCAGCCAAGCGTACAGGTCAAGGTCACCCCTCCACTTT.

V is TRBV5-1 and J is TRBJ2-7; 12 positions agree with TRBD1. This CDR3 spans 16 amino acids. Per the germline V gene, CDR1 is SGHRS and CDR2 is YFSETQ. With V trimmed by 3 bases and J by 3 bases, 7 bases remained unmatched. CDR3 region: CASSSGTGGRIYEQYF. The CDR3 nucleotides read TGCGCCAGCAGCTCAGGGACAGGGGGCAGGATCTACGAGCAGTACTTC.

The sample holds one count of this clone. The V gene is TRBV19, the J gene TRBJ1-1, with 9 bases identical to TRBD1. V shed 8 bases, J shed 1 base, and the junction held 5 bases outside the gene matches. Germline CDR1 reads LNHDA; CDR2 reads SQIVND (reference sequence). The CDR3 consists of 14 residues. This CDR3 reads CASRKDRGNTEAFF. The CDR3 DNA reads TGTGCCAGTCGGAAGGACAGGGGGAACACTGAAGCTTTCTTT.

The V gene is TRBV5-1, the J gene TRBJ1-4; a weak D match, TRBD1 (6 bases). The V gene's germline CDR1 is SGHRS and CDR2 YFSETQ. The CDR3 spans 17 residues. V was pared by 5 bases and J by 2 bases, with 19 bases between. The CDR3 DNA reads as TGCGCCAGCAGAGAAACAGGGACAATCACCACTAATGAAAAACTGTTTTTT. Residues: CASRETGTITTNEKLFF.

The gene calls are TRBV6-6 and TRBJ1-4; D possibly corresponds to TRBD1 (5 bases). The V end was cut by 7 bases, the J end by 8 bases, with 20 bases between. Germline V lookup: CDR1 MNHNY, CDR2 SVGAGI (reference sequence). This CDR3 is 15 amino acids long. CDR3: CASIPSGGFREKLFF. CDR3 DNA sequence: TGTGCCAGCATTCCCAGCGGGGGATTCAGAGAAAAACTGTTTTTT.

This clone was detected once. This chain connects TRBV7-2 to TRBJ1-3, with 8 nucleotides matching TRBD1. The germline V gene encodes CDR1 SGHTA and CDR2 FQGNSA. Trimming took 5 bases from V and 1 from J; bases not matched to a gene: 7. There are 16 residues in the CDR3. The CDR3 loop is CASSQTGGLSGNTIYF. CDR3 nucleotides: TGTGCCAGCAGCCAAACAGGGGGTCTATCTGGAAACACCATATATTTT. The variable domain in full, with the rest retrieved from reference TRBV7-2 and TRBJ1-3, is GAGVSQSPSNKVTEKGKDVELRCDPISGHTALYWYRQSLGQGLEFLIYFQGNSAPDKSGLPSDRFSAERTGGSVSTLTIQRTQQEDSAVYLCASSQTGGLSGNTIYFGEGSWLTVV.

This sequence joins TRBV29-1 and TRBJ1-1; D not certain. CDR3 size: 12 residues. The germline gives CDR1 SQVTM, CDR2 ANQGSEA. V lost 6 bases and J 5 bases, leaving 13 bases between the germline ends. The CDR3 reads CSVAISGTEAFF. CDR3 DNA: TGCAGCGTCGCCATCTCCGGGACTGAAGCTTTCTTT. Drawing the rest from reference TRBV29-1 and TRBJ1-1, the complete variable domain is SAVISQKPSRDICQRGTSLTIQCQVDSQVTMMFWYRQQPGQSLTLIATANQGSEATYESGFVIDKFPISRPNLTFSTLTVSNMSPEDSSIYLCSVAISGTEAFFGQGTRLTVV.

V and J are TRBV6-5 and TRBJ1-6, with D maybe TRBD1 (6 bases). The CDR3 totals 15 residues. CDR1 is MNHEY and CDR2 is SVGAGI in the germline V gene. V was shortened by 6 bases and J by 3 bases, with 12 bases between the two germline ends. CDR3 sequence (DNA): TGTGCCAGCAGGTACGGGACAAACTATAATTCACCCCTCCACTTT. This codes for CASRYGTNYNSPLHF.

The chain combines TRBV7-2 with TRBJ1-2; TRBD1 is a possible D gene (5 bases). The V end lost 1 base, the J end lost 10 bases, and 13 bases lay between the germline ends. The CDR3 covers 13 residues. Germline CDR1 reads SGHTA; CDR2 reads FQGNSA. The CDR3 loop reads CASSLGWAGDYTF. The CDR3 DNA sequence: TGTGCCAGCAGCTTAGGGTGGGCGGGGGACTACACCTTC.

This clone has more than one count but fewer than ten. The chain employs TRBV5-4 and TRBJ2-6; D remains ambiguous. This CDR3 region has 15 residues. Trimming cost V 2 bases and J 0 bases, with 6 bases left between them. Germline assignment: CDR1 SGHNT and CDR2 YYREEE (reference sequence). The CDR3 protein is CASSFSSSGANVLTF. CDR3 sequence (DNA): TGTGCCAGCAGCTTCTCGAGCTCTGGGGCCAACGTCCTGACTTTC.

V usage is TRBV4-1 and J usage is TRBJ1-1; 9 bases fit TRBD1. With V trimmed by 3 bases and J by 0 bases, 8 bases remained unmatched. There are 17 residues in the CDR3. The germline V gene encodes CDR1 MGHRA and CDR2 YSYEKL. The CDR3: CASSHGTTGGMNTEAFF. The CDR3, as DNA: TGCGCCAGCAGCCATGGCACCACAGGGGGCATGAACACTGAAGCTTTCTTT.

This rearrangement joins TRBV6-5 to TRBJ2-2; D might be TRBD1 (6 bases). CDR1 is MNHEY, CDR2 SVGAGI, per germline. The CDR3 totals 14 residues. Trimming pared 11 bases from V and 5 bases from J, leaving 18 bases between. The CDR3 nucleotides are TGTGCCTCCCGACGGGGTCAGGGGACCGGGGAGCTGTTTTTT. It is translated as CASRRGQGTGELFF.

V usage is TRBV5-4 and J usage is TRBJ1-2; 9 bases map to TRBD1. The length of the CDR3 is 14 residues. The V gene's germline CDR1 is SGHNT and CDR2 YYREEE (reference sequence). The V segment lost 4 bases and the J segment 4 bases; nucleotides outside the gene matches: 5. This CDR3 reads CASSVVGQGYGYTF. DNA for the CDR3: TGTGCCAGCAGCGTCGTGGGACAGGGCTATGGCTACACCTTC.

The chain combines TRBV7-9 with TRBJ2-1; D may be TRBD2 (5 bases). Germline assignment: CDR1 SEHNR and CDR2 FQNEAQ (reference sequence). The CDR3 sequence is 14 residues long. V was trimmed by 3 bases and J by 12 bases, leaving 18 bases between them. Written as DNA, the CDR3 is TGTGCCAGCAGCTTGGAACGGCGAATGAGCGGGCAGTTCTTC. Translated, it gives CASSLERRMSGQFF.

CDR3 amino acids: CASSLLTGNTEAFF. The CDR3 DNA follows: TGTGCCAGCAGCCTCTTGACAGGGAACACTGAAGCTTTCTTT. The chain combines TRBV4-2 with TRBJ1-1; D might be TRBD1 (6 bases). CDR1 is LGHNA, CDR2 YNFKEQ, per germline. The CDR3 is 14 residues long. V was pared by 4 bases and J by 1 base, with 10 bases between.

This rearrangement joins TRBV4-3 to TRBJ1-6; D is undetermined. Trimming pared 0 bases from V and 7 bases from J, leaving 13 bases between. Germline values: CDR1 LGHNA, CDR2 YSLEER. The CDR3 sequence is 16 residues long. The CDR3 reads CASSQDRGLDNSPLHF. DNA of the CDR3: TGCGCCAGCAGCCAAGATCGCGGGCTAGACAATTCACCCCTCCACTTT.

The chain recombines TRBV10-3 with TRBJ1-1; a possible D gene is TRBD1 (6 bases). CDR1 and CDR2 (germline): ENHRY, SYGVKD. The CDR3 spans 14 residues. Trimming pared 10 bases from V and 2 bases from J, leaving 17 bases between. The CDR3 spells CASKQGWTNTEAFF. The CDR3 coding sequence is TGTGCCAGCAAACAGGGTTGGACAAACACTGAAGCTTTCTTT.

This clone was recorded once. This chain links TRBV28 with TRBJ2-1; D possibly corresponds to TRBD2 (5 bases). The CDR3 is made up of 13 amino acids. Germline V gene lookup returns CDR1 MDHEN and CDR2 SYDVKM. V was cut by 4 bases and J by 12 bases, with 16 bases left in between. The CDR3 region is CASSSTLLESQFF. In nucleotides, the CDR3 is TGTGCCAGCAGTTCGACCCTACTAGAATCGCAGTTCTTC.

V is TRBV4-1 and J is TRBJ2-2, with 12 bases that match TRBD1. With 4 bases clipped from V and 5 bases from J, the junction kept 8 bases outside the gene matches. The CDR3 is 17 amino acids. Germline-derived CDR1 and CDR2 are MGHRA and YSYEKL. CDR3: CASSLLGTGGRTGELFF. CDR3 DNA sequence: TGCGCCAGCAGCCTACTAGGGACAGGGGGCCGGACCGGGGAGCTGTTTTTT.

The V call is TRBV6-5, the J call TRBJ1-2; TRBD1 is a possible D gene (6 bases). CDR1 and CDR2 (germline): MNHEY, SVGAGI. Trimming stripped 2 bases from V and 7 bases from J, with 11 bases between. CDR3 length: 13 residues. CDR3 DNA: TGTGCCAGCAGTTACGACAGGATGGGTGGCTACACCTTC. Its protein is CASSYDRMGGYTF.

V usage is TRBV27 and J usage is TRBJ1-2, with 7 bases identical to TRBD1. V shed 0 bases and J 8 bases; nucleotides not matched to a gene: 6. The CDR3 sequence is 14 residues long. Germline lookup yields CDR1 MNHEY and CDR2 SMNVEV (reference sequence). In nucleotides, the CDR3 is TGTGCCAGCAGTTTATCCGACAGGGTCGGCGGCTACACCTTC. Translated: CASSLSDRVGGYTF.

V gene TRBV7-2 combines with J gene TRBJ1-1, with 7 bases matching TRBD1. In germline, CDR1 is SGHTA, CDR2 FQGNSA. This CDR3 has 13 amino acids. J was trimmed by 4 bases and V by 1 base; bases with no gene match: 0. Written as DNA, the CDR3 is TGTGCCAGCAGCTTAGGACAGGGCACTGAAGCTTTCTTT. Translated: CASSLGQGTEAFF.

The chain employs TRBV7-9 and TRBJ2-3, with D unclear. V lost 5 bases, J lost 2 bases, and 8 bases lay in between. The CDR3 sequence is 13 residues long. Germline lookup yields CDR1 SEHNR and CDR2 FQNEAQ (reference sequence). CDR3 sequence: CASSPLSTDTQYF. CDR3 bases: TGTGCCAGCAGCCCCTTGTCCACAGATACGCAGTATTTT.

The genes are TRBV3-1 (or the pseudogene TRBV3-2) and TRBJ1-1; no reliable D call. The germline V gene encodes CDR1 LGHDT and CDR2 YNNKEL (reference sequence). The ends were cut back, 4 bases at V and 8 bases at J, with 11 bases in the middle. The CDR3 totals 12 residues. As DNA, the CDR3 is TGTGCCAGCAGCCCCCCGGGGAGGGAAGCTTTCTTT. Encoded protein: CASSPPGREAFF.

The rearrangement uses TRBV28 and TRBJ1-4, with D unclear. The CDR3 length is 12 residues. The V gene's germline CDR1 is MDHEN and CDR2 SYDVKM. Trimming removed 4 bases at V and 9 bases at J, with 9 bases between. The chain's CDR3 is CASSSPSKKLFF. The CDR3 DNA follows: TGTGCCAGCAGTTCCCCGAGTAAAAAACTGTTTTTT.

This chain's CDR3 is CASTPSGGVLTNYEQYF. CDR3 nucleotides: TGTGCCAGCACCCCTAGCGGGGGGGTTCTAACAAACTACGAGCAGTACTTC. V usage is TRBV3-1 (or the pseudogene TRBV3-2) and J usage is TRBJ2-7; 12 positions match TRBD2. The junction had 13 bases not matched to a gene; V was cut back by 7 bases and J by 3 bases. The CDR3 is 17 amino acids. Germline V CDR1 and CDR2: LGHDT, YNNKEL (reference sequence).